The 19 T cell receptor beta chains presented below share a single source sample, sequenced in a study of T cell repertoires in cytomegalovirus infection. Antigens of these TCRs are unknown. TCRdb re-called the reads with MiXCR, one entry per CDR3 protein. This table has 400,000 to 600,000 distinct CDR3 sequences, under 55% appearing once. Source: cultured PBMCs, taken from culture after CMV antigen stimulation. The receptor set was obtained from a human donor in good health (CMV status not recorded). Some clones in this sample may be carry-over from other donors' samples.

This chain links TRBV7-9 with TRBJ2-7; 12 positions match TRBD1. Germline lookup yields CDR1 SEHNR and CDR2 FQNEAQ (reference sequence). CDR3 length equals 17 residues. With 5 bases clipped from V and 0 bases from J, the junction kept 8 bases outside the gene matches. This chain's CDR3 is CASSPPGQGAGSYEQYF. The CDR3 DNA follows: TGTGCCAGCAGCCCCCCGGGACAGGGGGCCGGCTCCTACGAGCAGTACTTC.

This clonotype was observed a handful of times. The rearrangement uses TRBV2 and TRBJ2-5; D possibly uses TRBD1 or TRBD2 (5 bases each). Germline CDR1 is SNHLY and CDR2 is FYNNEI. The CDR3 runs to 14 residues. V was pared by 6 bases and J by 7 bases, with 18 bases between. The CDR3 DNA reads TGTGCCAGCAGCCCCGGGACCCCATCCTGGACCCAGTACTTC. This codes for CASSPGTPSWTQYF.

Comment on this clonotype: One junction end disagrees with the germline gene, perhaps due to a read error. This chain connects TRBV4-1 to TRBJ1-1, with D possibly matching TRBD1 (6 bases). The CDR3 is made up of 17 amino acids. Germline V gene data show CDR1 as MGHRA and CDR2 as YSYEKL. As DNA, the CDR3 is TGTGCCAGCAGCTTCCAAGGGGGACGGCCCATGAACACTGAAGCTTTCTTT. Protein sequence: CASSFQGGRPMNTEAFF.

The CDR3, as DNA: TGTGCCAGCAGGCGATCGGGGGCCAGGGAGACCCAGTACTTC. This sequence encodes CASRRSGARETQYF. The V call is TRBV12-3 or TRBV12-4, the J call TRBJ2-5, with D perhaps given as TRBD1 or TRBD2 (6 bases each). The V end was cut by 6 bases, the J end by 5 bases, with 16 bases between. This CDR3 is built from 14 residues.

This rearrangement joins TRBV7-2 to TRBJ2-1; tentative D call: TRBD2 (6 bases). Deletions cut 7 bases from V and 8 bases from J, with 18 bases between. The CDR3 sequence is 14 residues long. The V gene's germline CDR1 is SGHTA and CDR2 FQGNSA. The CDR3 reads CASTTTSQYDEQFF. The CDR3 DNA is TGTGCCAGCACCACGACTAGTCAATACGATGAGCAGTTCTTC.

V is TRBV2 and J is TRBJ1-5; TRBD1 matches at 8 bases. CDR3 size: 12 residues. Per germline, CDR1 SNHLY and CDR2 FYNNEI. V lost 7 bases and J lost 6; bases outside the gene matches: 2. Written as DNA, the CDR3 is TGTGCCAGCAACAGGGGGAGTCAGCCCCAGCATTTT. Protein product: CASNRGSQPQHF.

This clonotype was observed a few times. The J gene is TRBJ2-3, the V gene TRBV19, with D unclear. The CDR3 covers 16 residues. V lost 5 bases to trimming and J lost 1 base, with 16 bases between them. Germline-derived CDR1 and CDR2 are LNHDA and SQIVND (reference sequence). The CDR3 DNA follows: TGTGCCAGTAGTTCCGACTCCGTCCTCCGCACAGATACGCAGTATTTT. This sequence encodes CASSSDSVLRTDTQYF.

V gene TRBV27 combines with J gene TRBJ2-7; D remains unclear. CDR1 and CDR2 from the germline V gene are MNHEY and SMNVEV (reference sequence). Trimming cost V 5 bases and J 6 bases, with 2 bases left between them. The CDR3 is 9 residues long. The CDR3 loop is CASSGEQYF. Here the CDR3 DNA reads TGTGCCAGCAGTGGCGAGCAGTACTTC.

This chain links TRBV27 with TRBJ1-1; D not resolved. The CDR3 is made up of 14 amino acids. The V and J ends lost 5 bases and 2 bases respectively, with 12 bases between them. Germline V lookup: CDR1 MNHEY, CDR2 SMNVEV (reference sequence). The CDR3 loop is CASSRYEANTEAFF. CDR3 DNA: TGTGCCAGCAGTCGGTACGAGGCTAACACTGAAGCTTTCTTT.

V gene TRBV20-1 combines with J gene TRBJ2-5, with D tentatively TRBD1 (6 bases). In germline, CDR1 is DFQATT, CDR2 SNEGSKA (reference sequence). Trimming shortened V by 5 bases and J by 4 bases, and 11 bases separated the two germline ends. There are 12 residues in the CDR3. The CDR3 bases are TGCAGTGCTGGGCACAGGGTAGAGACCCAGTACTTC. Translated: CSAGHRVETQYF.

V and J are TRBV28 and TRBJ1-2; 8 positions agree with TRBD1. This CDR3 is 15 amino acids long. The J segment lost 4 bases and the V segment lost 3 bases, leaving 7 bases of the junction unmatched. CDR1 is MDHEN and CDR2 is SYDVKM in the germline V gene. The CDR3 spells CASSLLDRGRYGYTF. CDR3 DNA: TGTGCCAGCAGTTTGTTAGACAGGGGACGCTATGGCTACACCTTC.

The chain joins TRBV20-1 to TRBJ2-3; 7 bases match TRBD2. Germline CDR1 DFQATT, CDR2 SNEGSKA (reference sequence). The V segment lost 1 base and the J segment 3 bases; nucleotides outside the gene matches: 10. The CDR3 runs 16 residues. This chain's CDR3 is CSARAVGGVITDTQYF. Written as DNA, the CDR3 is TGCAGTGCTAGAGCCGTGGGAGGGGTGATTACAGATACGCAGTATTTT.

The sample holds one count of this clonotype. The chain uses TRBV20-1 and TRBJ2-4; 14 nucleotides match TRBD2. J gave up 5 bases and V 5 bases, and 5 bases lay outside the gene matches. CDR3 length equals 15 residues. CDR1 and CDR2 (germline): DFQATT, SNEGSKA (reference sequence). In DNA, the CDR3 is TGCAGTGCTGGCCGACTAGCGGGGGGGCAAAACATTCAGTACTTC. Translated, it gives CSAGRLAGGQNIQYF.

J is TRBJ1-2 and V is TRBV25-1, with D unclear. Trimming left V 3 bases short and J 6 bases short, with 5 bases between. Germline V gives CDR1 MGHDK, CDR2 SYGVNS. CDR3 length: 11 residues. The CDR3: CASSEGHGYTF. Here the CDR3 DNA reads TGTGCCAGCAGTGAGGGTCATGGCTACACCTTC.

The chain uses TRBV6-2 or TRBV6-3 and TRBJ2-1; a weak D match, TRBD2 (6 bases). Germline loops: CDR1 MNHEY, CDR2 SVGEGT. CDR3 size: 16 residues. The V and J ends lost 2 bases and 9 bases respectively, with 20 bases between them. The CDR3 DNA is TGTGCCAGCAGTTACCCCCACCGTGGCGTGGGAGGTGAGCAGTTCTTC. Encoded protein: CASSYPHRGVGGEQFF.

The chain has TRBV10-2 and TRBJ2-1; no firm D call. The V end was cut by 3 bases, the J end by 6 bases, with 6 bases between. There are 12 residues in the CDR3. Germline V CDR1 and CDR2: WSHSY, SAAADI. CDR3 bases: TGCGCCAGCAGTGAATCTCCCAATGAGCAGTTCTTC. Its translation is CASSESPNEQFF.

V and J are TRBV10-3 and TRBJ1-1; D remains unclear. Germline CDR1 reads ENHRY; CDR2 reads SYGVKD. The CDR3 is 13 residues long. V gave up 0 bases and J gave up 1 base, with 3 bases separating them. The CDR3 DNA sequence: TGTGCCATCAGTGAGTCTTCGAACACTGAAGCTTTCTTT. This translates into CAISESSNTEAFF.

The chain recombines TRBV6-2 or TRBV6-3 with TRBJ2-1; 7 nucleotides align to TRBD1. CDR3 size: 14 residues. The germline V gene encodes CDR1 MNHEY and CDR2 SVGEGT. Trimming cost V 7 bases and J 3 bases; bases outside gene matches: 6. The CDR3 DNA is TGTGCCAGCACAGGGGCAGGGGGCTACAATGAGCAGTTCTTC. Protein: CASTGAGGYNEQFF.

This clonotype was seen just once. V and J are TRBV6-6 and TRBJ1-2; 9 bases are shared with TRBD1. Germline lookup yields CDR1 MNHNY and CDR2 SVGAGI (reference sequence). The CDR3 is 15 residues long. V trimming: 5 bases; J trimming: 2 bases; junction bases outside the gene matches: 6. CDR3: CASSGQGQGNYGYTF. As DNA, the CDR3 is TGTGCCAGCAGTGGGCAAGGACAGGGGAACTATGGCTACACCTTC.